Listed below are T cell receptor beta chains from one sample, sequenced in a study of blood T cell repertoires in COVID-19. TCRdb keeps only in-frame clones here, not all; method: immunoSEQ multiplex PCR. The sample includes over 65,000 clones, approximately 87% of them seen just once. Source material: peripheral blood. All receptors come from a human donor in a cohort sampled during active COVID-19. The conserved cysteine and the conserved F or W are not part of the CDR3 here. A D gene is named only where the DNA matches it firmly.

J,V,D,CDR3
TRBJ2-3,TRBV27,NA,ASRSRWGTDTQY
TRBJ1-5,TRBV2,NA,ASSPEGGNQPQH
TRBJ1-1,TRBV28,TRBD1,ASSFGTDTEAF
TRBJ1-5,TRBV7-6,NA,ASSLWGGGQPQH
TRBJ2-7,TRBV5-4,NA,ASSLPGGGDEQY
TRBJ1-5,TRBV10-2,TRBD1,ASSGAGGNQPQH
TRBJ2-2,TRBV19,TRBD1,ASTRGRTGGAFSGELF
TRBJ2-5,TRBV14,NA,ASSVRGGGPTQY
TRBJ2-1,TRBV15,NA,ATSRGAESLSSYNEQF
TRBJ2-1,TRBV7-8,TRBD1,ASSRGTVDEQF
TRBJ2-1,TRBV5-1,NA,ASSSSGWDIGINQQF
TRBJ2-1,TRBV3-1/TRBV3-2,TRBD2,ASSLGTSGSDYNEQF
TRBJ2-1,TRBV29-1,TRBD2,SVRGSQFNEQF
TRBJ1-2,TRBV19,NA,ASSIITANYGYT
TRBJ2-7,TRBV9,TRBD2,ASSKTSGSGYEQY
TRBJ2-1,TRBV9,NA,ASSANAREYNEQF
TRBJ1-1,TRBV7-2,TRBD1,ASSLTGGTRNTEAF
TRBJ1-2,TRBV14,TRBD1,ASRLTGGGYT
TRBJ1-4,TRBV5-4,TRBD1,ASSPDRVEVAEKLF
TRBJ1-1,TRBV3-1/TRBV3-2,NA,ASSPSDRDTEAF
TRBJ1-5,TRBV28,NA,ASSSVRGHQPQH
TRBJ1-2,TRBV9,TRBD1,ASSVEDRGQLNFYGYT
TRBJ2-3,TRBV2,NA,ASSVGGAQGRTADTQY
TRBJ2-1,TRBV19,TRBD1,ASARVGQGNEQF
TRBJ2-1,TRBV29-1,TRBD2,SGSGRGDNEQF
TRBJ2-5,TRBV9,NA,ASSATGTQETQY
TRBJ1-5,TRBV19,TRBD1,ASSIQLFSRDRAPRGNQPQH
TRBJ2-7,TRBV19,TRBD1,ASSIVGTGPYEQY
TRBJ2-7,TRBV3-1/TRBV3-2,NA,ASSQDEAYSYEQY